The T cell receptor beta chain under discussion was sequenced for a study of T cells after posttransplantation cyclophosphamide. Study-level points and caveats: Skin or GI-infiltrating T cells shared few TRB sequences with blood. Later blood repertoires were often dominated by clones from the donor CD8+ memory compartment. TRB clonality was highly associated with recipient CMV seropositivity and reactivation.

TCRdb's table, derived via immunoSEQ multiplex PCR, lists solely in-frame clones and lacks some. The sample holds roughly 20,000 clones, 74% seen once. Treatment was busulfan-fludarabine conditioning, a marrow graft, and cyclophosphamide on days +3 and +4. A note on this clone: Its antigen is not identified.

V lost 1 base and J lost 7, with 11 bases in between. Germline V gene lookup returns CDR1 MNHNY and CDR2 SVGAGI (reference sequence). The length of the CDR3 is 14 residues. The clonotype comes from a young adult male patient who received an allogeneic stem cell transplant from a related donor, was CMV-positive, and had acute GVHD only. Some T cells may be transferred from the graft donor. Sequenced material: PBMCs, taken after an allogeneic stem cell transplant with post-transplant cyclophosphamide. The V and J genes are TRBV6-6 and TRBJ1-5, with D perhaps matching TRBD1 (5 bases). The CDR3 reads CASSYFGQGQPQHF. CDR3 in DNA: TGTGCCAGCAGTTACTTCGGACAAGGACAGCCCCAGCATTTT.